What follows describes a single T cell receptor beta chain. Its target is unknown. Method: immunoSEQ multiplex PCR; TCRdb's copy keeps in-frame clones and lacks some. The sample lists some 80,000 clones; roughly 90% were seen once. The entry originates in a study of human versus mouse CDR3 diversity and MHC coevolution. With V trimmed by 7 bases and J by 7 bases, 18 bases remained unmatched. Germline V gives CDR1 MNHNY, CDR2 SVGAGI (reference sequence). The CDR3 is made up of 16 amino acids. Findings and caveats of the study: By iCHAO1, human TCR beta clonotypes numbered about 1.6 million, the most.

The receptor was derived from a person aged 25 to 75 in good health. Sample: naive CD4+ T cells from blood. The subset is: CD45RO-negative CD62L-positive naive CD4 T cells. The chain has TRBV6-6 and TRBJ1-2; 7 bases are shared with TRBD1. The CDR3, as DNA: TGTGCCAGCACCAGGACAGGCGGAAGAGGTTCGTCTGGCTACACCTTC. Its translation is CASTRTGGRGSSGYTF.